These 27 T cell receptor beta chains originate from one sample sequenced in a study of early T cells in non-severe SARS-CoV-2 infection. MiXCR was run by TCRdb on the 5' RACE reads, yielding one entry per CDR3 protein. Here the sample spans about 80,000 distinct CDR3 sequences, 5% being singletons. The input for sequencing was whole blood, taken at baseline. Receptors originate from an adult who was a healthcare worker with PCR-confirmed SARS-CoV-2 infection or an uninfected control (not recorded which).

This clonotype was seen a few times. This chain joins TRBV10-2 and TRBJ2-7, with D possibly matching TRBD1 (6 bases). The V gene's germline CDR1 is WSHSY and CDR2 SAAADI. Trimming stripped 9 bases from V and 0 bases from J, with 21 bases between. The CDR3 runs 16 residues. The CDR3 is CASTKDTGILSYEQYF. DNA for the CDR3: TGCGCCAGTACAAAAGACACAGGGATCCTCTCCTACGAGCAGTACTTC.

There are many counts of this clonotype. CDR3 nucleotides: TGCAGCGTTGTTGGGAACCCCCGGACAGGGGGAATGAACACTGAAGCTTTCTTT. Translated, it gives CSVVGNPRTGGMNTEAFF. The J gene is TRBJ1-1, the V gene TRBV29-1, with 10 bases identical to TRBD1. Trimming took 4 bases from V and 0 from J; bases not matched to a gene: 14. Germline lookup yields CDR1 SQVTM and CDR2 ANQGSEA. This CDR3 is 18 amino acids long.

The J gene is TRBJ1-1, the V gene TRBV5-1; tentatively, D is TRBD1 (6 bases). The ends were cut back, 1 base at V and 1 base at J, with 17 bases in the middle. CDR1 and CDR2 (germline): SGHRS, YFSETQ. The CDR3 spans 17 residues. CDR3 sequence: CASSLFPGGQKNTEAFF. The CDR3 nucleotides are TGCGCCAGCAGCTTGTTCCCTGGCGGACAGAAGAACACTGAAGCTTTCTTT.

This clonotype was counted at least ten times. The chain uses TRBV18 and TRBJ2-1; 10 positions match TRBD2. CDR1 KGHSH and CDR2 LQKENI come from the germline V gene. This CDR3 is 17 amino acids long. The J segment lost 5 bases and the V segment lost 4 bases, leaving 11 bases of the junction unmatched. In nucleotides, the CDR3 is TGTGCCAGCTCACGAAATCACCCTAGCGGGAGTCACAATGAGCAGTTCTTC. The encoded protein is CASSRNHPSGSHNEQFF.

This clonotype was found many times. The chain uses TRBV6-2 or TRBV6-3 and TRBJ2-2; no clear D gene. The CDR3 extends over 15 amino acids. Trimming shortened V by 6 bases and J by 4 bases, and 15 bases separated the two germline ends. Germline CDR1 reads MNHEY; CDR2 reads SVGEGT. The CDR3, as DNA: TGTGCCAGCAGCCTCATGTCGCACGGCACCGGGGAGCTGTTTTTT. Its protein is CASSLMSHGTGELFF.

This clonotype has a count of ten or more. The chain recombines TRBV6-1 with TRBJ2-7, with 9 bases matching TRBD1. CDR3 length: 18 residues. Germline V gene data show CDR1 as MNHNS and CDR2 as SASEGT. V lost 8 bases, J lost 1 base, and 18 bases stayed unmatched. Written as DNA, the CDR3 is TGTGCCAGCCCTCCGGTTGGGGACAGGGTTGTACGGTCCTACGAGCAGTACTTC. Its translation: CASPPVGDRVVRSYEQYF.

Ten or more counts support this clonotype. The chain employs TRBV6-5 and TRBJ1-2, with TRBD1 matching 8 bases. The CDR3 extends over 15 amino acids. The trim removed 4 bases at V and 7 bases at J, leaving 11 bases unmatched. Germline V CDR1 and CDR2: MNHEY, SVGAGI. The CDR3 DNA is TGTGCCAGCAGTTCACCCCCAGGACAGGGCTCTGGCTACACCTTC. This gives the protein CASSSPPGQGSGYTF.

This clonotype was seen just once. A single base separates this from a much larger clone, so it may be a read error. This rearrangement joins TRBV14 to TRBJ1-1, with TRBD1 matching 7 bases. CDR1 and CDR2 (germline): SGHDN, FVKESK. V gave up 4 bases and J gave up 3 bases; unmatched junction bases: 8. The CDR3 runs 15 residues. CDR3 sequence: CASSPLGQRDTEAFF. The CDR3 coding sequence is TGTGCCAGCAGCCCACTGGGACAGCGGGACACTGAAGCTTTCTTT.

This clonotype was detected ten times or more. CDR3 loop: CASSLSTGGAGANVLTF. The DNA for the CDR3 is TGTGCCAGCAGCTTAAGCACAGGGGGCGCCGGGGCCAACGTCCTGACTTTC. V usage is TRBV11-2 and J usage is TRBJ2-6; 9 nucleotides align to TRBD1. V dropped 2 bases and J dropped 4; count of bases not matched to a gene: 6. CDR3 length: 17 amino acids. Germline values: CDR1 SGHAT, CDR2 FQNNGV.

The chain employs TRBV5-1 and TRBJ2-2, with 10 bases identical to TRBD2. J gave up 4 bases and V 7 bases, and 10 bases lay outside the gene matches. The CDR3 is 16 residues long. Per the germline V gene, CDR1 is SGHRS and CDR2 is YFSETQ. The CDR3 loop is CASPDRTSGPTGELFF. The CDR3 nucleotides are TGCGCCAGCCCCGATAGGACTAGCGGTCCCACCGGGGAGCTGTTTTTT.

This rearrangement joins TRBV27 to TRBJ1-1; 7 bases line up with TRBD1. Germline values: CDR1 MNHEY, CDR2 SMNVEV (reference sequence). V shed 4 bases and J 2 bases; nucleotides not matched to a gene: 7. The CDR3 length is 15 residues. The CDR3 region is CASSSEGTDNTEAFF. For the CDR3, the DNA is TGTGCCAGCAGTTCGGAGGGGACAGACAACACTGAAGCTTTCTTT.

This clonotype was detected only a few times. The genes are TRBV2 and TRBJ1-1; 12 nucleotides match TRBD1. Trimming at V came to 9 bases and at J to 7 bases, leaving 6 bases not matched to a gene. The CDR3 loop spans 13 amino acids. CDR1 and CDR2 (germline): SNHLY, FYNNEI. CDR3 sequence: CAREGQGASEAFF. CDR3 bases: TGTGCCAGGGAGGGACAGGGGGCTAGTGAAGCTTTCTTT.

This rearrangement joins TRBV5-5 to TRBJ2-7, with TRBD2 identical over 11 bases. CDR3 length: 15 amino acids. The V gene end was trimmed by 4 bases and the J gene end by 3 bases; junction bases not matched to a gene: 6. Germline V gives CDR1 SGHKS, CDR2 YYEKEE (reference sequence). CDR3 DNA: TGTGCCAGCAGCCTGCTAGCGGGAGGCCACTACGAGCAGTACTTC. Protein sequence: CASSLLAGGHYEQYF.

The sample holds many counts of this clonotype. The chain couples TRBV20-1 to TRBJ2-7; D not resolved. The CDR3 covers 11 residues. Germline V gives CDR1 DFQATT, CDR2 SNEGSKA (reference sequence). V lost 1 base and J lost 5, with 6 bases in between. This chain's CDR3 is CSARGVDEQYF. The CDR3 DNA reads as TGCAGTGCTAGAGGGGTGGACGAGCAGTACTTC.

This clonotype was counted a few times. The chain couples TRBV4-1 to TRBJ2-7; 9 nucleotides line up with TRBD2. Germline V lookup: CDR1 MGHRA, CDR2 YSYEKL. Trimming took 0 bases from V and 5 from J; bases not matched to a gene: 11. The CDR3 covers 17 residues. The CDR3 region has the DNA TGCGCCAGCAGCCAAGATCATGCGGGAGGGCCTCTCGACGAGCAGTACTTC. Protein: CASSQDHAGGPLDEQYF.

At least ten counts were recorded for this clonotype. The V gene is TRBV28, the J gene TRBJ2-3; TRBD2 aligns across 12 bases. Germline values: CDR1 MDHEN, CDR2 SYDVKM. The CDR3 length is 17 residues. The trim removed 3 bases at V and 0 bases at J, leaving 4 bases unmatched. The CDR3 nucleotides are TGTGCCAGCAGTTTGTACGGACTAGCGGGGAGCACAGATACGCAGTATTTT. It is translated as CASSLYGLAGSTDTQYF.

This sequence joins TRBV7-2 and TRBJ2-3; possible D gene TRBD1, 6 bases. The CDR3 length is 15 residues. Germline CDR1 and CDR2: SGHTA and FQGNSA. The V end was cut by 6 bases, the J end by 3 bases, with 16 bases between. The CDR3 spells CASRRGGQPTDTQYF. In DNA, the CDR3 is TGTGCCAGCAGAAGGGGTGGACAGCCTACAGATACGCAGTATTTT.

CDR3 region: CASSGTLSGYEQYF. Written as DNA, the CDR3 is TGCGCCAGCAGCGGGACCTTAAGCGGATACGAGCAGTACTTC. The chain has TRBV5-1 and TRBJ2-7, with D perhaps given as TRBD1 or TRBD2 (5 bases each). CDR1 SGHRS and CDR2 YFSETQ come from the germline V gene. The germline V and J ends were trimmed by 4 bases and 4 bases, with 15 bases remaining between them. The CDR3 sequence is 14 residues long.

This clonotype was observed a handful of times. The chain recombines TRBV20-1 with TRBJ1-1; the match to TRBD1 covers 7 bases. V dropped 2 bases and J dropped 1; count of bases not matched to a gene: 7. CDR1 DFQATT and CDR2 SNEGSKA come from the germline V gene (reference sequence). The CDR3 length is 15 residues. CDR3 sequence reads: CSARNRGRGNTEAFF. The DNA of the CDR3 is TGCAGTGCTAGAAATAGGGGGCGAGGGAACACTGAAGCTTTCTTT.

The CDR3 is CASSLSPADEQYF. The CDR3 DNA reads as TGTGCCAGCAGCTTGAGTCCAGCGGACGAGCAGTACTTC. The J gene is TRBJ2-7, the V gene TRBV5-4; tentatively, D is TRBD2 (5 bases). The V gene's germline CDR1 is SGHNT and CDR2 YYREEE (reference sequence). Trimming stripped 1 base from V and 5 bases from J, with 10 bases between. The CDR3 length is 13 residues.

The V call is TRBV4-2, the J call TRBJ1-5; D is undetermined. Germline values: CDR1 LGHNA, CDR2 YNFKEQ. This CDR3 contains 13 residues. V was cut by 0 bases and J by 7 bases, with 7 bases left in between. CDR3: CASSQDRHQPQHF. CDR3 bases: TGTGCCAGCAGCCAAGATCGTCACCAGCCCCAGCATTTT.

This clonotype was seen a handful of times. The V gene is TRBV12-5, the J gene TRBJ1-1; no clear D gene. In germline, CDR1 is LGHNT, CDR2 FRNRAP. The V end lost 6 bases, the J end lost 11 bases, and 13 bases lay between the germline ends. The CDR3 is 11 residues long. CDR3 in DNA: TGTGCTAGTGGGATTTATTTGTATGCTTTCTTT. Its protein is CASGIYLYAFF.

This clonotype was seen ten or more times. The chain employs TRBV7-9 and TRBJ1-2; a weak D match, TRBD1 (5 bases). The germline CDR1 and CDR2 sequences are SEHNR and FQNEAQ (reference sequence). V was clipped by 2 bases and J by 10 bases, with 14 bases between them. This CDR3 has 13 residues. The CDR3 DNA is TGTGCCAGCAGCTTACAGGGCCACCAATACTACACCTTC. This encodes CASSLQGHQYYTF.

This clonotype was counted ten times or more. CDR3 nucleotide sequence: TGTGCCAGCAGCCCGATGGGGGAGCAGTACTTC. Translating it yields CASSPMGEQYF. The gene calls are TRBV7-9 and TRBJ2-7; D is unclear. The germline V gene has CDR1 SEHNR and CDR2 FQNEAQ (reference sequence). The ends were cut back, 5 bases at V and 7 bases at J, with 9 bases in the middle. The CDR3 sequence is 11 residues long.

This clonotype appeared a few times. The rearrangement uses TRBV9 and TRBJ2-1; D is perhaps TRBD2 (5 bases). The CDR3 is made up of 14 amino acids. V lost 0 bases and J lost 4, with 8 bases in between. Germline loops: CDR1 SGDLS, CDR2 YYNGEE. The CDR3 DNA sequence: TGTGCCAGCAGCGTAGGAGGGCCTTACAATGAGCAGTTCTTC. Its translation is CASSVGGPYNEQFF.

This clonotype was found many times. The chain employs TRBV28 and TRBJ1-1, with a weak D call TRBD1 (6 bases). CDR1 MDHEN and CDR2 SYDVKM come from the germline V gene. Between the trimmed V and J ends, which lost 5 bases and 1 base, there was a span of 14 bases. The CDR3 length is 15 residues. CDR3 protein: CASSPLDRENTEAFF. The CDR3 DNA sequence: TGTGCCAGCAGTCCCTTGGACAGAGAGAACACTGAAGCTTTCTTT. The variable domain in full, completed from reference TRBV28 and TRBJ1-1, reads DVKVTQSSRYLVKRTGEKVFLECVQDMDHENMFWYRQDPGLGLRLIYFSYDVKMKEKGDIPEGYSVSREKKERFSLILESASTNQTSMYLCASSPLDRENTEAFFGQGTRLTVV.

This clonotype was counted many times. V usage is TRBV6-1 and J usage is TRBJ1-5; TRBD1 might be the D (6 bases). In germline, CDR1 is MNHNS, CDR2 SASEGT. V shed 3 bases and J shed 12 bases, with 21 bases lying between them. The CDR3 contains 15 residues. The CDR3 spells CASSESARGRPIQHF. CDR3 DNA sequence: TGTGCCAGCAGTGAGTCGGCCAGGGGCCGTCCCATCCAGCATTTT.